A single sample gave rise to the 21 T cell receptor beta chains below, sequenced in a study of vaccination effects on CD4 cells after COVID-19. Using viral peptide pools, the ViraFEST assay grew out antigen-specific CD4+ T cells prior to sequencing. Scientists isolated CD4+ T cells after a roughly ten-day culture period ended. Two-dose BNT162b2 or mRNA-1273 vaccination was given to participants. Their antigens are not known. The assay was immunoSEQ multiplex PCR, and TCRdb's table has in-frame clones only and misses some. The sample lists around 32,000 clones, 72% occurring once. This specimen was CD4+ T cells from PBMCs cultured with HCoV-229E spike peptides, taken after COVID-19 vaccination. The origin of the receptors is a human donor who received a COVID-19 vaccine.

The chain couples TRBV5-8 to TRBJ1-5, with 7 bases identical to TRBD1. CDR3 length: 15 residues. The germline gives CDR1 SGHTS, CDR2 YDEGEE. The trim removed 1 base at V and 4 bases at J, leaving 5 bases unmatched. CDR3 sequence (DNA): TGTGCCAGCAGCTTGATATCAGGGGGGAATCAGCCCCAGCATTTT. Translating gives CASSLISGGNQPQHF. Complete variable domain (other parts from reference TRBV5-8 and TRBJ1-5): EAGVTQSPTHLIKTRGQQATLRCSPISGHTSVYWYQQALGLGLQFLLWYDEGEERNRGNFPPRFSGRQFPNYSSELNVNALELEDSALYLCASSLISGGNQPQHFGDGTRLSIL.

This clone appeared once. V gene TRBV5-1 combines with J gene TRBJ2-6; D is unclear. This CDR3 is built from 14 residues. Trimming cost V 1 base and J 6 bases, with 8 bases left between them. CDR1 and CDR2 from the germline V gene are SGHRS and YFSETQ. CDR3 coding DNA: TGCGCCAGCAGCTTGACTGGGGAGGCCAACGTCCTGACTTTC. Translation: CASSLTGEANVLTF.

The chain employs TRBV5-1 and TRBJ1-2; 7 bases are shared with TRBD1. This CDR3 has 16 amino acids. Germline CDR1 SGHRS, CDR2 YFSETQ. Germline trimming cut 5 bases from V and 2 bases from J; bases unmatched to any gene: 12. CDR3 nucleotides: TGCGCCAGCAGTAGCTCCGGGACAGATTTAAACTATGGCTACACCTTC. It is translated as CASSSSGTDLNYGYTF.

The chain couples TRBV23-1 to TRBJ2-7; D gene ambiguous. TRBV23-1 is sorted into the ORF group, with uncertain function. This CDR3 is built from 9 residues. V lost 3 bases and J lost 6, with 0 bases in between. CDR3 DNA: TGCGCCAGCAGTCACGAGCAGTACTTC. It yields the protein CASSHEQYF.

The V call is TRBV5-4, the J call TRBJ1-4; D unclear. The ends were cut back, 0 bases at V and 3 bases at J, with 12 bases in the middle. The germline V gene encodes CDR1 SGHNT and CDR2 YYREEE (reference sequence). The CDR3 consists of 16 residues. The CDR3 is CASSLEGIRANEKLFF. CDR3 coding DNA: TGTGCCAGCAGCTTGGAAGGGATTCGAGCTAATGAAAAACTGTTTTTT.

V usage is TRBV24-1 and J usage is TRBJ2-1; possible D gene TRBD2, 6 bases. The CDR3 totals 15 residues. V lost 6 bases, J lost 4 bases, and 15 bases lay in between. In germline, CDR1 is KGHDR, CDR2 SFDVKD. CDR3 sequence: CATSRSGYDYNEQFF. The CDR3 bases are TGTGCCACCAGTAGGAGCGGGTATGATTACAATGAGCAGTTCTTC.

V is TRBV5-1 and J is TRBJ1-1; D uncertain. CDR3 length: 15 amino acids. Between the trimmed V and J ends, which lost 1 base and 4 bases, there was a span of 14 bases. The germline V gene encodes CDR1 SGHRS and CDR2 YFSETQ. The CDR3 reads CASSLSSGFTTEAFF. The CDR3 nucleotides are TGCGCCAGCAGCTTGAGTTCGGGGTTTACCACTGAAGCTTTCTTT.

The V and J genes are TRBV24-1 and TRBJ1-1, with a tentative D call TRBD1 (6 bases). Looked up from germline, CDR1 is KGHDR and CDR2 is SFDVKD. V lost 8 bases and J lost 2, with 14 bases in between. This CDR3 comprises 14 residues. The CDR3 DNA follows: TGTGCCACCAAGCCAACAGGGAAAAACACTGAAGCTTTCTTT. This translates into CATKPTGKNTEAFF.

The chain is built from TRBV25-1 and TRBJ2-5; D gene uncertain. CDR1 is MGHDK and CDR2 is SYGVNS in the germline V gene. The CDR3 runs to 13 residues. V lost 0 bases, J lost 7 bases, and 9 bases lay in between. CDR3 sequence: CASSEYSTWTQYF. CDR3 nucleotide sequence: TGTGCCAGCAGTGAATACAGCACCTGGACCCAGTACTTC.

This clone appeared once. V and J are TRBV18 and TRBJ2-7, with no clear D. V lost 2 bases to trimming and J lost 3 bases, with 14 bases between them. CDR3 length: 15 amino acids. Germline values: CDR1 KGHSH, CDR2 LQKENI. The CDR3 coding sequence is TGTGCCAGCTCACCAGTTTCCAGCTTAAACTACGAGCAGTACTTC. Translation: CASSPVSSLNYEQYF.

V is TRBV6-5 and J is TRBJ1-2, with D possibly matching TRBD1 (5 bases). V was shortened by 8 bases and J by 2 bases, with 15 bases between the two germline ends. Germline V lookup: CDR1 MNHEY, CDR2 SVGAGI. The CDR3 extends over 14 amino acids. The CDR3 is CASRRGSGNYGYTF. In DNA, the CDR3 is TGTGCCAGCCGGCGGGGGTCGGGCAACTATGGCTACACCTTC.

The V gene is TRBV6-5, the J gene TRBJ2-7, with TRBD1 as a possible D gene (7 bases). This CDR3 contains 14 residues. The V end lost 6 bases, the J end lost 2 bases, and 14 bases lay between the germline ends. Germline V CDR1 and CDR2: MNHEY, SVGAGI. CDR3 DNA sequence: TGTGCCAGCAGAAGACAGGGACTCGCCTACGAGCAGTACTTC. This gives the protein CASRRQGLAYEQYF.

CDR3 sequence (DNA): TGTGCCAGCAGTCAAATGGAGACCCAGTACTTC. It encodes CASSQMETQYF. The chain has TRBV2 and TRBJ2-5; D is undetermined. Trimming removed 5 bases from V and 5 bases from J, with 6 bases in between. This CDR3 region has 11 residues. Germline assignment: CDR1 SNHLY and CDR2 FYNNEI.

The gene calls are TRBV24-1 and TRBJ1-1; D might be TRBD1 (5 bases). The V gene's germline CDR1 is KGHDR and CDR2 SFDVKD. V dropped 6 bases and J dropped 1 base, with 8 bases sitting between them. This CDR3 has 13 amino acids. This CDR3 reads CATSIGANTEAFF. CDR3 coding DNA: TGTGCCACCAGTATAGGGGCGAACACTGAAGCTTTCTTT.

The CDR3 here is CASRGVHNSPLHF. In DNA form, the CDR3 reads TGTGCTAGTCGGGGGGTGCATAATTCACCCCTCCACTTT. V gene TRBV12-5 combines with J gene TRBJ1-6; D perhaps matches TRBD1 (5 bases). CDR3 length equals 13 residues. Germline-derived CDR1 and CDR2 are LGHNT and FRNRAP. Trimming took 8 bases from V and 5 from J, leaving 10 bases between them.

This sequence joins TRBV3-1 (or the pseudogene TRBV3-2) and TRBJ1-6, with D perhaps TRBD1 (6 bases). Germline CDR1 is LGHDT and CDR2 is YNNKEL (reference sequence). V was cut by 4 bases and J by 10 bases, with 11 bases left in between. The CDR3 length is 13 residues. This chain's CDR3 is CASSPGTFSPLHF. DNA for the CDR3: TGTGCCAGCAGCCCGGGGACATTCTCACCCCTCCACTTT.

This clone was counted a few times. The V call is TRBV6-1, the J call TRBJ2-1; TRBD2 might be the D (6 bases). The CDR3 loop spans 14 amino acids. With 1 base removed from V and 6 bases from J, the gap between germline ends came to 10 bases. Germline-derived CDR1 and CDR2 are MNHNS and SASEGT. The CDR3 bases are TGTGCCAGCAGTGAAGAGGGGAGGCTCAATGAGCAGTTCTTC. Protein sequence: CASSEEGRLNEQFF.

This chain links TRBV6-5 with TRBJ2-5; D is ambiguous. V was cut by 6 bases and J by 2 bases, with 13 bases left in between. CDR1 is MNHEY and CDR2 is SVGAGI in the germline V gene. This CDR3 region has 14 residues. In DNA form, the CDR3 reads TGTGCCAGCAGAATCTGGACGGATCAAGAGACCCAGTACTTC. Translated, it gives CASRIWTDQETQYF.

The chain is built from TRBV12-3 or TRBV12-4 and TRBJ2-2; 7 nucleotides match TRBD2. The CDR3 has 12 amino acids. Unmatched junction bases numbered 3, after V lost 1 base and J lost 13 bases. The CDR3 sequence: CASSLGERGLFF. The CDR3 DNA follows: TGTGCCAGCAGTTTAGGGGAGCGGGGGCTGTTTTTT.

The rearrangement joins TRBV9 to TRBJ2-7, with 10 bases fitting TRBD2. V was clipped by 7 bases and J by 3 bases; unmatched bases: 7. Germline CDR1 is SGDLS and CDR2 is YYNGEE. The CDR3 length is 14 residues. The CDR3 reads CASGPTSGHYEQYF. The CDR3 bases are TGTGCCAGCGGTCCGACTAGCGGGCACTACGAGCAGTACTTC.

The chain carries TRBV10-3 and TRBJ2-1; D is ambiguous. The V end lost 4 bases, the J end lost 3 bases, and 10 bases lay between the germline ends. CDR1 and CDR2 from the germline V gene are ENHRY and SYGVKD. The CDR3 runs to 14 residues. The CDR3 spells CAISGAPSYNEQFF. The CDR3 coding sequence is TGTGCCATCAGTGGGGCCCCCAGCTACAATGAGCAGTTCTTC.